Below, 19 T cell receptor beta chains from the same sample are listed, as sequenced in a study of blood T cell repertoires in COVID-19. This table comes from immunoSEQ multiplex PCR, and its TCRdb copy is limited to in-frame clones, with some not included. The table lists 180,000 or so clones, roughly 84% of them singletons. The sequenced material came from peripheral blood. These receptor sequences come from a woman older than 75 with acute or convalescent COVID-19.

The chain carries TRBV6-2 or TRBV6-3 and TRBJ1-1; 8 bases agree with TRBD1. With V trimmed by 2 bases and J by 4 bases, 9 bases remained unmatched. Looked up from germline, CDR1 is MNHEY and CDR2 is SVGEGT. The CDR3 is made up of 16 amino acids. The CDR3 sequence is CASSYPADRASTEAFF. Here the CDR3 DNA reads TGTGCCAGCAGTTACCCGGCGGACAGGGCATCCACTGAAGCTTTCTTT.

V and J are TRBV7-2 and TRBJ1-2, with 9 nucleotides matching TRBD1. Per germline, CDR1 SGHTA and CDR2 FQGNSA. V shed 1 base and J 8 bases; nucleotides not matched to a gene: 5. The CDR3 length is 14 residues. The CDR3 DNA reads TGTGCCAGCAGCTTAGTGGGACAGGGTTGGGGCTACACCTTC. Translated: CASSLVGQGWGYTF.

The chain employs TRBV5-1 and TRBJ1-1, with D perhaps matching TRBD1 (6 bases). This CDR3 comprises 14 residues. Trimming pared 4 bases from V and 2 bases from J, leaving 12 bases between. CDR1 SGHRS and CDR2 YFSETQ come from the germline V gene. CDR3 sequence reads: CASSVQGPNTEAFF. DNA of the CDR3: TGCGCCAGCAGCGTACAGGGCCCCAACACTGAAGCTTTCTTT.

V gene TRBV9 combines with J gene TRBJ1-6; D is perhaps TRBD1 (6 bases). V was pared by 1 base and J by 2 bases, with 10 bases between. The CDR3 extends over 16 amino acids. Germline values: CDR1 SGDLS, CDR2 YYNGEE. The CDR3 DNA follows: TGTGCCAGCAGCGTACAGGGGTTAGCCTATAATTCACCCCTCCACTTT. It encodes CASSVQGLAYNSPLHF.

The chain joins TRBV20-1 to TRBJ1-1; tentative D call: TRBD1 (5 bases). This CDR3 is built from 11 residues. Per the germline V gene, CDR1 is DFQATT and CDR2 is SNEGSKA (reference sequence). Deletions cut 6 bases from V and 5 bases from J, with 10 bases between. CDR3 DNA sequence: TGCAGTGCGGGGCCGTGGACTGAAGCTTTCTTT. Its protein is CSAGPWTEAFF.

The CDR3 sequence: CASSDSWRELFF. Here the CDR3 DNA reads TGTGCCAGCAGTGATTCCTGGCGGGAGCTGTTTTTT. V gene TRBV2 combines with J gene TRBJ2-2; D unresolved. CDR3 length equals 12 residues. The germline V gene has CDR1 SNHLY and CDR2 FYNNEI. V was trimmed by 3 bases and J by 9 bases, leaving 8 bases between them.

V usage is TRBV2 and J usage is TRBJ1-5, with a tentative D call TRBD1 (6 bases). V was cut by 4 bases and J by 0 bases, with 10 bases left in between. Germline CDR1 reads SNHLY; CDR2 reads FYNNEI. The CDR3 is 15 residues long. The CDR3 DNA reads as TGTGCCAGCAGTGGGGGGCTTAATAGCAATCAGCCCCAGCATTTT. Translating it yields CASSGGLNSNQPQHF.

The chain combines TRBV5-1 with TRBJ1-6, with D hard to call. V was pared by 4 bases and J by 1 base, with 9 bases between. This CDR3 comprises 15 residues. Germline lookup yields CDR1 SGHRS and CDR2 YFSETQ. The CDR3 is CASSPAGSYNSPLHF. CDR3 nucleotides: TGCGCCAGCAGCCCGGCGGGGTCCTATAATTCACCCCTCCACTTT.

This chain links TRBV5-1 with TRBJ1-1, with D possibly TRBD1 on 6 matching bases. Germline CDR1 is SGHRS and CDR2 is YFSETQ. The CDR3 spans 13 residues. The ends were cut back, 1 base at V and 11 bases at J, with 15 bases in the middle. CDR3 sequence: CASSLNREMFAFF. DNA of the CDR3: TGCGCCAGCAGCTTGAACAGGGAGATGTTCGCTTTCTTT.

J is TRBJ1-1 and V is TRBV7-9; 7 bases fit TRBD1. V was clipped by 6 bases and J by 4 bases; unmatched bases: 8. In germline, CDR1 is SEHNR, CDR2 FQNEAQ (reference sequence). This CDR3 has 14 residues. This chain's CDR3 is CASSSPDRSTEAFF. As DNA, the CDR3 is TGTGCCAGCAGTTCCCCGGACAGGAGCACTGAAGCTTTCTTT.

The genes are TRBV6-6 and TRBJ1-5, with 7 nucleotides matching TRBD1. This CDR3 is 15 amino acids long. Germline V gene data show CDR1 as MNHNY and CDR2 as SVGAGI (reference sequence). J was trimmed by 0 bases and V by 5 bases; bases with no gene match: 4. CDR3 residues: CASSIRQGSNQPQHF. In nucleotides, the CDR3 is TGTGCCAGCAGTATTCGACAGGGTAGCAATCAGCCCCAGCATTTT.

There are a few counts of this clone. The V and J genes are TRBV7-9 and TRBJ2-7; the match to TRBD2 covers 11 bases. CDR1 and CDR2 from the germline V gene are SEHNR and FQNEAQ (reference sequence). The CDR3 spans 16 residues. V shed 2 bases, J shed 4 bases, and the junction held 7 bases outside the gene matches. CDR3 sequence: CASSLLTSGNKYEQYF. The CDR3 coding sequence is TGTGCCAGCAGCTTACTGACTAGCGGGAATAAATACGAGCAGTACTTC.

The rearrangement joins TRBV9 to TRBJ1-5; maybe TRBD1 (5 bases). CDR3 length: 13 amino acids. Trimming took off 3 bases at V and 7 bases at J, with 11 bases between the two ends. Per germline, CDR1 SGDLS and CDR2 YYNGEE. Here the CDR3 DNA reads TGTGCCAGCAGCGCCCTGGGGGGGCAGCCCCAGCATTTT. As protein: CASSALGGQPQHF.

The table lists this clone with a few counts. The chain employs TRBV7-9 and TRBJ2-7; TRBD1 matches at 8 bases. This CDR3 is built from 14 residues. Germline values: CDR1 SEHNR, CDR2 FQNEAQ (reference sequence). With V trimmed by 5 bases and J by 3 bases, 6 bases remained unmatched. CDR3 in DNA: TGTGCCAGCAGCGTGACAGGGGAAGTCTACGAGCAGTACTTC. Protein: CASSVTGEVYEQYF.

The chain recombines TRBV6-6 with TRBJ1-1; D is unresolved. The length of the CDR3 is 13 residues. V was shortened by 6 bases and J by 4 bases, with 12 bases between the two germline ends. CDR1 MNHNY and CDR2 SVGAGI come from the germline V gene (reference sequence). CDR3 protein: CASSPLSPTEAFF. The CDR3, as DNA: TGTGCCAGCAGCCCTCTATCTCCCACTGAAGCTTTCTTT.

This clone was seen ten or more times. V gene TRBV6-2 or TRBV6-3 combines with J gene TRBJ2-1; a possible D gene is TRBD2 (5 bases). Trimming removed 0 bases at V and 0 bases at J, with 15 bases between. The V gene's germline CDR1 is MNHEY and CDR2 SVGEGT. The CDR3 spans 18 residues. CDR3 bases: TGTGCCAGCAGTTACTCGCTCGGGAAGCTGAGCTCCTACAATGAGCAGTTCTTC. Its protein is CASSYSLGKLSSYNEQFF.

The rearrangement uses TRBV19 and TRBJ1-5; no firm D call. There are 16 residues in the CDR3. V was shortened by 1 base and J by 4 bases, with 14 bases between the two germline ends. The V gene's germline CDR1 is LNHDA and CDR2 SQIVND (reference sequence). CDR3 sequence (DNA): TGTGCCAGTAGTATAGCAGGCACGAGCGGTAATCAGCCCCAGCATTTT. Translated, it gives CASSIAGTSGNQPQHF.

The genes are TRBV11-3 and TRBJ2-3, with D possibly being TRBD1 (6 bases). The ends were cut back, 2 bases at V and 2 bases at J, with 8 bases in the middle. The CDR3 has 14 amino acids. The germline V gene encodes CDR1 SGHNT and CDR2 YENEEA. The DNA for the CDR3 is TGTGCCAGCAGCTTACAGGGGAACACAGATACGCAGTATTTT. It encodes CASSLQGNTDTQYF.

This clone was recorded only once. The chain combines TRBV27 with TRBJ2-7; 7 bases map to TRBD1. The CDR3 runs to 14 residues. CDR1 and CDR2 (germline): MNHEY, SMNVEV (reference sequence). The ends lost 4 bases at V and 5 bases at J; junction bases unmatched: 8. CDR3 nucleotide sequence: TGTGCCAGCAGTTCTCTGGACAGGTACGACGAGCAGTACTTC. It specifies CASSSLDRYDEQYF.